This is a list of T cell receptor beta chains from one sample in a study of CD8 T cells in ankylosing spondylitis. TCRdb fed the 5' RACE reads into MiXCR, producing one record per CDR3 protein. The sample carries 200,000 to 250,000 distinct CDR3 sequences, about 7% recorded once. Sequencing was performed on blood, either unsorted or a sorted T cell fraction (not recorded which). These receptors were collected from a male donor with ankylosing spondylitis. Both conserved end residues are part of each CDR3. D genes are given only for firm matches. The listing skips clone size in some rows; elsewhere it reads once, few, many or a size class.

d_gene: TRBD1
v_gene: TRBV4-2
abundance: -
j_gene: TRBJ1-1
CDR3aa: CASTVPGQLNTEAFF
CDR3nt: TGTGCCAGCACCGTACCGGGACAGCTTAACACTGAAGCTTTCTTT

d_gene: TRBD1
v_gene: TRBV4-2
abundance: -
j_gene: TRBJ2-6
CDR3aa: CASSLGTGAGANVLTF
CDR3nt: TGTGCCAGCAGCCTGGGGACAGGGGCCGGGGCCAACGTCCTGACTTTC

d_gene: TRBD2
v_gene: TRBV5-1
abundance: -
j_gene: TRBJ2-5
CDR3aa: CASSPRGEQETQYF
CDR3nt: TGCGCCAGCAGCCCACGGGGGGAACAAGAGACCCAGTACTTC

d_gene: TRBD1
v_gene: TRBV10-2
abundance: few
j_gene: TRBJ1-1
CDR3aa: CATWTGGLGTEAFF
CDR3nt: TGCGCCACTTGGACAGGGGGCCTGGGCACTGAAGCTTTCTTT

d_gene: -
v_gene: TRBV28
abundance: many
j_gene: TRBJ2-4
CDR3aa: CASSRTVAKNIQYF
CDR3nt: TGTGCCAGTTCTCGCACGGTAGCCAAAAACATTCAGTACTTC

d_gene: -
v_gene: TRBV7-9
abundance: many
j_gene: TRBJ2-3
CDR3aa: CASTPIWPFRSTDTQYF
CDR3nt: TGTGCCAGCACCCCTATCTGGCCGTTTCGTAGCACAGATACGCAGTATTTT

d_gene: -
v_gene: TRBV7-3
abundance: many
j_gene: TRBJ2-5
CDR3aa: CASSLNRKETQYF
CDR3nt: TGTGCCAGCAGCTTAAACAGAAAAGAGACCCAGTACTTC

d_gene: -
v_gene: TRBV27
abundance: -
j_gene: TRBJ1-1
CDR3aa: CASWVGGDTEAFF
CDR3nt: TGTGCCAGCTGGGTAGGGGGAGACACTGAAGCTTTCTTT

d_gene: -
v_gene: TRBV6-5
abundance: many
j_gene: TRBJ1-1
CDR3aa: CASSYSGKGHWEAFF
CDR3nt: TGTGCCAGCAGTTACTCGGGGAAGGGGCACTGGGAAGCTTTCTTT

d_gene: TRBD1
v_gene: TRBV23-1
abundance: many
j_gene: TRBJ2-5
CDR3aa: CASFDRGLFETQYF
CDR3nt: TGCGCCAGCTTCGACAGGGGGCTATTTGAGACCCAGTACTTC

d_gene: -
v_gene: TRBV12-3/TRBV12-4
abundance: many
j_gene: TRBJ2-7
CDR3aa: CASSFPVGSYEQYF
CDR3nt: TGTGCCAGCAGTTTTCCAGTTGGTTCCTACGAGCAGTACTTC

d_gene: -
v_gene: TRBV19
abundance: many
j_gene: TRBJ2-4
CDR3aa: CASSIGTHLAKNIQYF
CDR3nt: TGTGCCAGTAGTATCGGGACCCACCTAGCCAAAAACATTCAGTACTTC

d_gene: TRBD1
v_gene: TRBV4-3
abundance: many
j_gene: TRBJ1-2
CDR3aa: CASSPSGTGFYGYTF
CDR3nt: TGCGCCAGCAGCCCCAGCGGGACAGGGTTCTATGGCTACACCTTC

d_gene: -
v_gene: TRBV20-1
abundance: many
j_gene: TRBJ2-7
CDR3aa: CSAYRASSYEQYF
CDR3nt: TGCAGTGCCTACAGGGCTAGCTCCTACGAGCAGTACTTC

d_gene: -
v_gene: TRBV4-2
abundance: many
j_gene: TRBJ2-1
CDR3aa: CASSQVASSYNEQFF
CDR3nt: TGTGCCAGCAGCCAAGTGGCCTCAAGTTACAATGAGCAGTTCTTC

d_gene: TRBD2
v_gene: TRBV6-1
abundance: many
j_gene: TRBJ2-1
CDR3aa: CASSTQTSGVSYNEQFF
CDR3nt: TGTGCCAGCAGTACGCAGACTAGCGGGGTCTCCTACAATGAGCAGTTCTTC